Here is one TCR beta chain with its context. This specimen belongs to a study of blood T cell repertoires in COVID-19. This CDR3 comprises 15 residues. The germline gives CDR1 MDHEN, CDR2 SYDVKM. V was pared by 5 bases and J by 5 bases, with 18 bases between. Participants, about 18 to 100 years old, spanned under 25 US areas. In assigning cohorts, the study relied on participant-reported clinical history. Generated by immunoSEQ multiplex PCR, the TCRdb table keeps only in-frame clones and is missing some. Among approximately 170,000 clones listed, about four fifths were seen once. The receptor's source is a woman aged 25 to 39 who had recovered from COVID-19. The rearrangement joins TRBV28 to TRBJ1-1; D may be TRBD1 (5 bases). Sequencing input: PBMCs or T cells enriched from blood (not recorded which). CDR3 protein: CASSEVKGRKTEAFF. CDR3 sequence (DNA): TGTGCCAGCAGTGAGGTCAAGGGGAGGAAGACTGAAGCTTTCTTT.